This T cell receptor beta chain came from a study of shared clonotypes between healthy human individuals. The authors ran the assay at deep level. Authors' methods: There were no quality scores in the junction-only immunoSEQ sequences, so filtering differed. Repertoires were generated with immunoSEQ multiplex PCR, while TCRdb's copy carries only in-frame clones and drops some. Clonal size and the V and J genes are those of that table, whereas D and trimming came from the DNA. The data hold a few hundred thousand clones, with roughly three quarters observed a single time. Material: PBMCs. The receptor comes from a woman aged 40 to 50 in good health. Some clones in this sample may be carry-over from other donors' samples.

CDR3 DNA: TGTGCCACCAGCAGAGATATGGCCTACGAGCAGTACTTC. It translates to CATSRDMAYEQYF. The V call is TRBV15, the J call TRBJ2-7; D unclear. This CDR3 is built from 13 residues. Trimming cost V 0 bases and J 2 bases, with 5 bases left between them. Per germline, CDR1 LNHNV and CDR2 YYDKDF (reference sequence).